This TCR beta chain was sequenced for a study of cytomegalovirus exposure and HLA in healthy donors (dated by TCRdb to the late 2010s). Regarding the complete study: An earlier analysis of some 500 of the donors reported roughly 300 Gb of sequence data and about 100 million unique TCR beta sequences from 150 million to 200 million T cells. An early release that covered fewer than 800 HLA-typed donors contained approximately 300 gigabases of sequencing data and tens of millions of unique TCR sequences. Of the 300 to 500 genotyped donors, 81% were placed in the genetic ancestry cluster associated with self-reported Caucasian donors. The study aimed to test whether signatures of past pathogen exposure could be identified by cataloging public T cell receptors. The study profiled the T cell repertoires of 550 to 700 subjects by immunosequencing and related them to cytomegalovirus serostatus. Besides the first cohort of roughly 700 subjects, a separate validation cohort made up of 120 or so different subjects was used. The study combined high-throughput TCR immunosequencing, statistical association of individual TCRs with disease status, and machine learning to predict cytomegalovirus infection status. To study patterns of TCR occurrence, a later analysis re-analyzed previously published TCR beta repertoires from around 670 donors and added high-resolution HLA genotyping. The later analysis used no new phenotypic data to find candidate immune exposures, relying instead on TCR beta sequences and their occurrence across donors. In an earlier analysis of 500 to 650 of the donors, high-throughput TCR beta sequencing was used to judge whether each TCR beta V gene segment behaved as functional or pseudogenic. Donor age, sex, ethnicity and CMV serostatus were collected together with the repertoire data. A later genetic analysis took genome-wide SNP genotypes for about three fifths of the roughly 700 donors and used that subset as a discovery cohort. Every discovery cohort repertoire had been produced on one sequencing platform. Both class I and class II loci were covered by HLA typing, at four-digit resolution. Typing coverage differed by locus: A, B, C, DRB1 and DQB1 were typed in roughly 629-630 donors, DQA1 in about 500, DPA1 in some 600, and DPB1 in 472. Roughly five DR-DQ haplotypes were handled as single units for association and clustering, since linkage in the cohort was strong. Across around 400 genotyped donors of the cohort, an average of approximately 220,000 unique TCR beta nucleotide sequences per donor were sequenced, and roughly 20% of those sequences were non-productive.

The cohort was made up of approximately 700 healthy bone marrow donors. At the time of sampling, every cohort member was nominally healthy, though immune exposures that went unrecorded were likely present. The donor tested CMV seronegative and was one of the 352 seronegative cohort members. A peripheral blood sample was collected from each donor, and TCR beta sequencing was performed on peripheral blood mononuclear cells. The Qiagen DNeasy Blood Extraction Kit was used to extract genomic DNA from the blood cell samples. The library was made by the immunoSEQ multiplex PCR assay. For the multiplex PCR, a mixture combining 60 forward primers for TCR Vbeta segments and 13 reverse primers for TCR Jbeta segments was used. The CDR3 region of rearranged TCR beta genes was amplified from genomic DNA with a multiplex PCR assay. The amplified TCR beta libraries were sequenced on the Illumina HiSeq System as 87-base-pair reads. Turning to the authors' computational methods: In a later analysis, tens of millions of unique TCR beta chains were counted across the roughly 670 repertoires, and some 10 million of these chains were shared by at least two donors. To remove PCR and sequencing errors, raw reads were error-corrected and collapsed into unique sequences using a nearest-neighbor algorithm that merged closely related sequences. V, D and J gene segments were assigned by aligning CDR3 sequences to IMGT reference sequences. Each retained sequence needed at least a six-nucleotide match to both a V gene segment and a J gene segment. Rearrangements were classified as productive when the CDR3 lacked stop codons and remained in frame with V and J, and all other rearrangements were classified as non-productive. CDR3 was defined according to IMGT convention as the region running from the second conserved V-encoded cysteine to the conserved J-encoded phenylalanine. The earlier analysis of about 590 of the donors excluded sequences that lacked an unambiguous match to a single V gene segment. In an earlier analysis of 450 to 750 of the donors, a V segment was called functional when productive rearrangements were above 56.7%, and segregating when the standard deviation between donors exceeded 5%. A statistical classification framework was built to diagnose cytomegalovirus status from the catalog of TCR beta chain sequences. V and J gene assignment, in a later analysis, came from comparing TCR nucleotide sequences with IMGT/GENE-DB human TR gene sequences. In a later analysis, CDR3 sequences and most-parsimonious VDJ recombination scenarios were assigned using the TCRdist pipeline. A later analysis defined each TCR beta chain by its CDR3 amino acid sequence plus V-gene family, and excluded reads lacking a unique V-gene family. In a later analysis, fewer than 650 highly shared, low-generation-probability nucleotide sequences were removed to address suspected cross-contamination and a sequencing artifact. In a later analysis, a clonal expansion index for each public chain was calculated from normalized within-repertoire ranks of inferred template counts. Generation probabilities in a later analysis came from a VDJ recombination model fitted to out-of-frame rearrangements, and those results were checked against IGoR. In a later analysis, TCR-TCR, TCR-HLA and TCR-CMV co-occurrence was scored with hypergeometric tests, and a repertoire-size bias correction was applied to TCR pairs. In a later analysis, false discovery rates were estimated by permuting HLA or CMV assignments 20 times. In a later analysis, co-occurring TCRs were grouped using DBSCAN, and TCRdist sequence similarity was added for clustering within HLA-allele-positive subsets. For co-occurrence clustering, repertoires with fewer than 30,000 or more than 120,000 public chains were excluded, along with 5 or 6 repertoires with anomalous nucleotide sharing. TCRdb stores this immuneACCESS table with in-frame sequences only. Part of the clones is absent; in the studies checked, under half of the shortfall reflects unresolved V genes, and no reason is known for the rest. The DNA gave D and trimming, while V, J and clone size come from that table. The sample includes around 150,000 clones, with 80% to 85% observed a single time. In total, the top ten clones hold 3% to 3.5% of the sample.

Concerning this clone: No antigen is known for it. No much larger clone is present one base from it, and per-base qualities are unavailable.

Study-wide conclusions, independent of this receptor: This cohort had only TCR beta chains sequenced, and the lack of alpha or paired-chain data limited which features could be detected. The authors suggested that the approach could potentially be extended to other disease states and immunological phenotypes. In a later analysis, 16,951 TCR beta sequences were associated with specific HLA alleles at a false discovery rate of 0.05. Because the 87-base-pair reads could not distinguish some IMGT-functional V segments, including TRBV6-2 and TRBV6-3, those segments were excluded. The study listed 164 TCR beta chains as associated with cytomegalovirus. When HLA alleles, especially DR and DQ, strongly co-occurred, attributing TCR associations to individual alleles was difficult. Correlated functional status among segregating V segments might reflect linkage disequilibrium, but an unknown experimental factor could not be ruled out. The sequencing pipeline was judged likely to have produced a cluster of highly shared sequence variants as a technical artifact. An earlier analysis of some 590 of the donors showed that most TCR beta V segments appeared in productive rearrangements either about 87% or about 30% of the time, which broadly matched IMGT annotations. The presence/absence analyses assumed that sequencing depth was roughly uniform across donors, and that assumption may not be true. In a later analysis, most CMV-associated TCR beta chains were found to appear HLA-restricted, with HLA associations seemingly driven largely by CMV exposure. A later analysis found that TCR association rates varied across HLA loci, with DRB1 alleles showing the most associated TCRs and HLA-C alleles the fewest. The only immune exposure information available for the cohort was CMV serostatus. While some public TCRs were present in many individuals, most TCR sequences turned up only very rarely across donors. Approximately 16 rarely observed V segments, including chromosome 9 orphons, were excluded from the earlier analysis of some 590 of the donors because counts were too low. Because some donors lacked HLA typing at each locus, the association tests relied only on the typed subset. A later genetic analysis reported fewer N-insertions in productive TCRs among donors in an Asian-associated ancestry cluster than the roughly 640-donor mean. An association between a missense DCLRE1C variant and V-gene and J-gene trimming of TCR beta chains was found in a later genetic analysis and replicated in an independent cohort. In a later analysis, HLA-associated TCR beta chains showed more clonal expansion and lower generation probabilities than non-associated chains that were equally common. The classifier was reported to diagnose cytomegalovirus status with high specificity and sensitivity in both the original and validation cohorts. Several of the top co-occurrence clusters appeared to be linked to parvovirus B19, influenza, CMV and Epstein-Barr virus, according to a later analysis. A few of the identified cytomegalovirus-associated TCR beta chains were confirmed in vitro to be specific for cytomegalovirus antigens. A further reported finding was that TCR beta sequences accurately predicted the HLA-A and HLA-B alleles for most subjects in the first cohort.

The germline V gene encodes CDR1 SGHAT and CDR2 FQNNGV. Reading from cysteine to phenylalanine, the CDR3 counts 17 amino acids. Kept here is only the CDR3 DNA, which spans 51 bases and is read in frame from base 1. The junction carries 22 bases between V and J, which are trimmed by 6 bases and 1 base respectively. The chain couples TRBV11-2 to TRBJ2-7; matching of 6 bases hints at TRBD2 as the D gene. Sequencing used PBMCs. This TCR was sampled from a male donor in good health and CMV-seronegative. The nucleotide sequence reads as follows: TGTGCCAGCAGTCCCTCCCAGGGACTGACATTTTCCTACGAGCAGTACTTC. Its translation reads: CASSPSQGLTFSYEQYF. Reference TRBV11-2 and TRBJ2-7 genes cover what lies past the CDR3, so the full variable domain is EAGVAQSPRYKIIEKRQSVAFWCNPISGHATLYWYQQILGQGPKLLIQFQNNGVVDDSQLPKDRFSAERLKGVDSTLKIQPAKLEDSAVYLCASSPSQGLTFSYEQYFGPGTRLTVT.